The 30 T cell receptor beta chains below come from one sample, sequenced in a study of cytomegalovirus exposure and HLA in healthy donors. The PCR contained 60 Vbeta and 13 Jbeta primers. Here immunoSEQ multiplex PCR was the method, and the copy in TCRdb shows in-frame clones only, minus some. Among about 160,000 clones listed, around 86% were seen once. Sequences were obtained from PBMCs. The receptors were sampled from a man aged 45 to 65 in good health and CMV-seropositive.

V and J are TRBV5-1 and TRBJ1-2; maybe TRBD1 (6 bases). The germline CDR1 and CDR2 sequences are SGHRS and YFSETQ. V was cut by 2 bases and J by 0 bases, with 14 bases left in between. The CDR3 runs 16 residues. The CDR3 reads CASSLTPRTANYGYTF. In DNA, the CDR3 is TGCGCCAGCAGCTTAACTCCACGGACAGCTAACTATGGCTACACCTTC. The full variable domain, in which reference TRBV5-1 and TRBJ1-2 provide the parts outside the CDR3, is KAGVTQTPRYLIKTRGQQVTLSCSPISGHRSVSWYQQTPGQGLQFLFEYFSETQRNKGNFPGRFSGRQFSNSRSEMNVSTLELGDSALYLCASSLTPRTANYGYTFGSGTRLTVV.

On this clone: The same CDR3 is also encoded by other DNA sequences in this sample. This rearrangement joins TRBV2 to TRBJ2-1, with a possible D match to TRBD2 (6 bases). The ends were cut back, 6 bases at V and 8 bases at J, with 26 bases in the middle. The germline gives CDR1 SNHLY, CDR2 FYNNEI. The CDR3 is 17 residues long. The CDR3 loop is CASSLRLGASMVHEQFF. For the CDR3, the DNA is TGTGCCAGCAGCCTCCGACTAGGCGCATCCATGGTCCATGAGCAGTTCTTC.

This clone appeared once. This sequence joins TRBV29-1 and TRBJ2-6; 7 bases map to TRBD1. Germline V gene sequence: CDR1 SQVTM, CDR2 ANQGSEA. V shed 4 bases, J shed 0 bases, and the junction held 12 bases outside the gene matches. The CDR3 runs to 18 residues. The CDR3 sequence is CSVAGTAAESSGANVLTF. CDR3 in DNA: TGCAGCGTTGCGGGGACAGCGGCCGAAAGCTCTGGGGCCAACGTCCTGACTTTC.

This chain connects TRBV6-5 to TRBJ1-1; D ambiguous. The CDR3 loop spans 11 amino acids. The germline gives CDR1 MNHEY, CDR2 SVGAGI. V was trimmed by 6 bases and J by 9 bases, leaving 11 bases between them. The CDR3 region has the DNA TGTGCCAGCAGGGAGGGCAGGAAAGCTTTCTTT. Translated, it gives CASREGRKAFF.

This chain links TRBV6-5 with TRBJ2-1, with TRBD1 as a possible D gene (6 bases). With 0 bases removed from V and 9 bases from J, the gap between germline ends came to 18 bases. Per the germline V gene, CDR1 is MNHEY and CDR2 is SVGAGI. The CDR3 is 16 amino acids. Here the CDR3 reads CASSYSGAGRRSEQFF. In DNA, the CDR3 is TGTGCCAGCAGTTACTCGGGGGCAGGGCGGCGGAGTGAGCAGTTCTTC.

This clone was recorded a few times. The J gene is TRBJ1-5, the V gene TRBV5-1; 8 bases fit TRBD1. Germline-derived CDR1 and CDR2 are SGHRS and YFSETQ. The V segment lost 0 bases and the J segment 3 bases; nucleotides outside the gene matches: 5. The CDR3 runs 16 residues. CDR3 region: CASSLVPDRVNQPQHF. The CDR3 bases are TGCGCCAGCAGCTTGGTACCGGACAGGGTCAATCAGCCCCAGCATTTT. Complete variable domain (other parts from reference TRBV5-1 and TRBJ1-5): KAGVTQTPRYLIKTRGQQVTLSCSPISGHRSVSWYQQTPGQGLQFLFEYFSETQRNKGNFPGRFSGRQFSNSRSEMNVSTLELGDSALYLCASSLVPDRVNQPQHFGDGTRLSIL.

This sequence joins TRBV19 and TRBJ2-5, with D maybe TRBD2 (6 bases). The CDR3 has 15 amino acids. With 6 bases removed from V and 1 base from J, the gap between germline ends came to 15 bases. CDR1 LNHDA and CDR2 SQIVND come from the germline V gene (reference sequence). In nucleotides, the CDR3 is TGTGCCAGTAGCCCTCAGCGGGTCCCCCAAGAGACCCAGTACTTC. It translates to CASSPQRVPQETQYF.

This clone has more than one count but fewer than ten. This chain connects TRBV6-4 to TRBJ2-2; D gene ambiguous. The ends were cut back, 3 bases at V and 3 bases at J, with 8 bases in the middle. The CDR3 spans 14 residues. CDR1 and CDR2 (germline): MRHNA, SNTAGT. The CDR3 protein is CASSEATDTGELFF. CDR3 nucleotide sequence: TGTGCCAGCAGTGAAGCGACGGACACCGGGGAGCTGTTTTTT.

The rearrangement links TRBV18 to TRBJ1-1; a weak D match, TRBD1 (5 bases). The CDR3 length is 14 residues. Trimming shortened V by 3 bases and J by 0 bases, and 8 bases separated the two germline ends. Per germline, CDR1 KGHSH and CDR2 LQKENI. Here the CDR3 reads CASSPSGVNTEAFF. The CDR3, as DNA: TGTGCCAGCTCACCTTCGGGGGTGAACACTGAAGCTTTCTTT.

J is TRBJ1-1 and V is TRBV9; TRBD1 matches 8 bases. Germline values: CDR1 SGDLS, CDR2 YYNGEE. This CDR3 contains 15 residues. Trimming took 0 bases from V and 4 from J; bases not matched to a gene: 5. The CDR3 region has the DNA TGTGCCAGCAGCGTAGAGGGACAGGAGGGCACTGAAGCTTTCTTT. Translated, it gives CASSVEGQEGTEAFF.

The chain uses TRBV5-8 and TRBJ2-7; D is uncertain. The germline V gene has CDR1 SGHTS and CDR2 YDEGEE. Trimming removed 5 bases from V and 4 bases from J, with 7 bases in between. The CDR3 contains 11 residues. DNA of the CDR3: TGTGCCAGCAGTTCTTCTTACGAGCAGTACTTC. It translates to CASSSSYEQYF.

This chain connects TRBV21-1 to TRBJ1-4; the DNA was not compared with TRBD1, the D call given in the table. TRBV21-1 is given as a pseudogene. CDR3 size: 14 residues. For the CDR3, the DNA is TGTGCCAGCATCCGTAAGGGGGCGCGTGAAAAACTGTTTTTT. Translated, it gives CASIRKGAREKLFF.

Regarding this clone: Other DNA sequences in this specimen translate into the identical CDR3. This sequence joins TRBV5-4 and TRBJ1-1, with TRBD1 matching 7 bases. Trimming took 2 bases from V and 8 from J; bases not matched to a gene: 3. This CDR3 has 12 amino acids. Germline CDR1 and CDR2: SGHNT and YYREEE (reference sequence). The chain's CDR3 is CASSFTGEEAFF. The CDR3 coding sequence is TGTGCCAGCAGCTTTACAGGGGAGGAAGCTTTCTTT.

CDR3 protein: CASRDRAGNTIYF. In nucleotides, the CDR3 is TGTGCCAGCAGAGACAGGGCTGGAAACACCATATATTTT. The chain is built from TRBV6-1 and TRBJ1-3; 7 nucleotides agree with TRBD1. Per germline, CDR1 MNHNS and CDR2 SASEGT. This CDR3 is built from 13 residues. Trimming took 6 bases from V and 2 from J; bases not matched to a gene: 1.

The chain combines TRBV5-1 with TRBJ2-5, with 11 bases matching TRBD1. The J call may not be correct, given that the DNA end is closer to TRBJ2-7. The CDR3 extends over 17 amino acids. Germline V gene lookup returns CDR1 SGHRS and CDR2 YFSETQ. CDR3: CASSLGVRDRGGYEQYF. The CDR3 nucleotides are TGCGCCAGCAGCTTGGGGGTACGGGACAGGGGGGGCTACGAGCAGTACTTC.

This clone was seen a single time. The chain joins TRBV30 to TRBJ2-4; TRBD2 matches at 7 bases. The trim removed 2 bases at V and 1 base at J, leaving 8 bases unmatched. The CDR3 contains 16 residues. In germline, CDR1 is GTSNPN, CDR2 SVGIG (reference sequence). In nucleotides, the CDR3 is TGTGCCTGGAGTTATGGGGGGGAGGCGGCCAAAAACATTCAGTACTTC. Its protein product is CAWSYGGEAAKNIQYF. Combining the CDR3 with reference TRBV30 and TRBJ2-4 gives the whole variable domain SQTIHQWPATLVQPVGSPLSLECTVEGTSNPNLYWYRQAAGRGLQLLFYSVGIGQISSEVPQNLSASRPQDRQFILSSKKLLLSDSGFYLCAWSYGGEAAKNIQYFGAGTRLSVL.

The chain employs TRBV5-4 and TRBJ2-1; TRBD2 matches 8 bases. Unmatched junction bases numbered 5, after V lost 3 bases and J lost 6 bases. The CDR3 covers 14 residues. Germline lookup yields CDR1 SGHNT and CDR2 YYREEE (reference sequence). The CDR3, as DNA: TGTGCCAGCAGCTCGGGGGGGCTGGTCAATGAGCAGTTCTTC. Encoded protein: CASSSGGLVNEQFF.

The chain is built from TRBV19 and TRBJ1-4, with 7 bases lining up with TRBD1. The CDR3 has 15 amino acids. The ends lost 8 bases at V and 6 bases at J; junction bases unmatched: 12. The germline V gene has CDR1 LNHDA and CDR2 SQIVND (reference sequence). DNA of the CDR3: TGTGCCAGTTCGGCCAGGGGGTATTTGGATGAAAAACTGTTTTTT. It translates to CASSARGYLDEKLFF. The whole variable domain, remainder taken from reference TRBV19 and TRBJ1-4, is DGGITQSPKYLFRKEGQNVTLSCEQNLNHDAMYWYRQDPGQGLRLIYYSQIVNDFQKGDIAEGYSVSREKKESFPLTVTSAQKNPTAFYLCASSARGYLDEKLFFGSGTQLSVL.

The chain couples TRBV11-1 to TRBJ2-1, with 8 bases lining up with TRBD2. V was clipped by 2 bases and J by 9 bases; unmatched bases: 6. Germline-derived CDR1 and CDR2 are SGHAT and FQDESV (reference sequence). This CDR3 region has 14 residues. The CDR3 nucleotides read TGTGCCAGCAGCTTACCGATAGCGGGACGTGAGCAGTTCTTC. Translation: CASSLPIAGREQFF.

The chain joins TRBV6-1 to TRBJ2-3; 8 nucleotides agree with TRBD2. Germline loops: CDR1 MNHNS, CDR2 SASEGT. Unmatched junction bases numbered 4, after V lost 2 bases and J lost 9 bases. CDR3 length equals 13 residues. The CDR3 sequence: CASSESGRRTQYF. In DNA, the CDR3 is TGTGCCAGCAGTGAAAGCGGGAGAAGGACGCAGTATTTT.

The chain recombines TRBV6-5 with TRBJ2-2, with a possible D match to TRBD1 (6 bases). Germline V gives CDR1 MNHEY, CDR2 SVGAGI. With 0 bases removed from V and 4 bases from J, the gap between germline ends came to 12 bases. The CDR3 contains 16 residues. The CDR3 DNA follows: TGTGCCAGCAGTTACTCTACAGGGAAGGGCACCGGGGAGCTGTTTTTT. Translating gives CASSYSTGKGTGELFF.

The gene calls are TRBV28 and TRBJ2-5; 8 nucleotides match TRBD1. Losses at the gene ends were 6 bases for V and 0 bases for J; bases not matched to a gene: 6. The germline V gene encodes CDR1 MDHEN and CDR2 SYDVKM. The CDR3 covers 15 residues. Here the CDR3 DNA reads TGTGCCAGCAGCCGGCCGGGACAGGACCAAGAGACCCAGTACTTC. Amino acid sequence: CASSRPGQDQETQYF.

This clone came up once. This CDR3 is also generated by other DNA sequences in the sample. The chain links TRBV4-3 to TRBJ1-1; maybe TRBD1 (5 bases). The CDR3 extends over 13 amino acids. The germline V gene has CDR1 LGHNA and CDR2 YSLEER. V dropped 4 bases and J dropped 3 bases, with 9 bases sitting between them. The CDR3 region is CASSRLRDTEAFF. The CDR3 DNA is TGCGCCAGCAGCCGACTCAGGGACACTGAAGCTTTCTTT.

V usage is TRBV6-1 and J usage is TRBJ2-4; 7 nucleotides line up with TRBD2. The J segment lost 3 bases and the V segment lost 4 bases, leaving 3 bases of the junction unmatched. CDR3 length: 14 residues. Looked up from germline, CDR1 is MNHNS and CDR2 is SASEGT. As DNA, the CDR3 is TGTGCCAGCAGTGCTAGCGGACTCAAAAACATTCAGTACTTC. Residues: CASSASGLKNIQYF.

This clone has just a few counts. The chain recombines TRBV5-1 with TRBJ2-3; 12 bases match TRBD2. Per germline, CDR1 SGHRS and CDR2 YFSETQ. The ends lost 0 bases at V and 4 bases at J; junction bases unmatched: 3. This CDR3 has 16 residues. CDR3 region: CASSLEGLAGSDTQYF. DNA of the CDR3: TGCGCCAGCAGCTTGGAAGGACTAGCGGGATCAGATACGCAGTATTTT.

CDR3 region: CATSPEPAGNQPQHF. In nucleotides, the CDR3 is TGTGCCACCAGCCCCGAACCAGCGGGCAATCAGCCCCAGCATTTT. V usage is TRBV15 and J usage is TRBJ1-5; D is unclear. CDR1 LNHNV and CDR2 YYDKDF come from the germline V gene (reference sequence). The V end lost 5 bases, the J end lost 2 bases, and 13 bases lay between the germline ends. The CDR3 is 15 amino acids.

This clone is a singleton in its sample. The chain couples TRBV7-2 to TRBJ1-2; a possible D gene is TRBD1 (5 bases). The V and J ends lost 5 bases and 2 bases respectively, with 9 bases between them. This CDR3 contains 13 residues. Germline V lookup: CDR1 SGHTA, CDR2 FQGNSA. The CDR3 sequence is CASSPDRNYGYTF. The CDR3 nucleotides are TGTGCCAGCAGCCCAGACAGAAACTATGGCTACACCTTC.

The V and J genes are TRBV28 and TRBJ2-5, with 7 bases identical to TRBD1. The CDR3 has 15 residues. In germline, CDR1 is MDHEN, CDR2 SYDVKM. Trimming at V came to 3 bases and at J to 0 bases, leaving 4 bases not matched to a gene. CDR3 residues: CASSFSGTDQETQYF. CDR3 nucleotides: TGTGCCAGCAGTTTTTCCGGGACAGACCAAGAGACCCAGTACTTC.

This clone showed up just a few times. The chain links TRBV7-3 to TRBJ1-3, with TRBD1 identical over 7 bases. The CDR3 spans 16 residues. Germline values: CDR1 SGHTA, CDR2 FQGTGA. The junction had 7 bases not matched to a gene; V was cut back by 5 bases and J by 0 bases. The CDR3 here is CASSGRQGPSGNTIYF. The CDR3 DNA follows: TGTGCCAGCAGCGGCCGACAGGGCCCCTCTGGAAACACCATATATTTT.

V gene TRBV5-1 combines with J gene TRBJ1-1; 8 nucleotides match TRBD1. The CDR3 contains 14 residues. Per the germline V gene, CDR1 is SGHRS and CDR2 is YFSETQ. V trimming: 5 bases; J trimming: 5 bases; junction bases outside the gene matches: 8. The CDR3 sequence is CASRPDRGGTEAFF. The DNA of the CDR3 is TGCGCCAGCAGACCCGACAGGGGAGGTACTGAAGCTTTCTTT.